A selection of T cell receptor beta chains follows, all from one sample in a study of tumor and adjacent non-tumor tissue in lung cancer. TCRdb used MiXCR to reprocess the multiplex PCR reads, holding one entry per CDR3 protein. The table lists more than 60,000 distinct CDR3 sequences, 60% to 80% of them singletons. The specimen was lung tumor tissue. The receptors come from a woman aged 50 to 65 with non-small cell lung cancer. The CDR3 runs from the conserved cysteine through the conserved F or W. D genes are given only for firm matches. Clone size is not always given. Where it is, it says once, few, many or a class for expanded clones.

clone_size: .; cdr3_length: 13; d_call: .; v_call: TRBV6-1; j_call: TRBJ2-1; cdr3_aa: CVTGRGPRNEQFF; cdr3_nt: TGTGTCACCGGCCGGGGACCTCGGAATGAGCAGTTCTTC
clone_size: once; cdr3_length: 16; d_call: .; v_call: TRBV30; j_call: TRBJ2-2; cdr3_aa: CAWSRIVGVVAGELFF; cdr3_nt: TGTGCCTGGAGTCGCATAGTGGGAGTCGTCGCCGGGGAGCTGTTTTTT
clone_size: .; cdr3_length: 15; d_call: TRBD2; v_call: TRBV29-1; j_call: TRBJ2-1; cdr3_aa: CSVELAGNPYNEQFF; cdr3_nt: TGCAGCGTTGAATTAGCGGGCAATCCCTACAATGAGCAGTTCTTC
clone_size: .; cdr3_length: 13; d_call: .; v_call: TRBV11-3; j_call: TRBJ2-7; cdr3_aa: CASRSRRGYEQYF; cdr3_nt: TGTGCCAGCAGATCGAGGAGGGGCTACGAGCAGTATTTC
clone_size: once; cdr3_length: 14; d_call: TRBD1; v_call: TRBV12-3/TRBV12-4; j_call: TRBJ1-1; cdr3_aa: CASRYRGIDTEGFF; cdr3_nt: TGTGCCAGCAGGTACAGGGGGATCGACACTGAAGGTTTCTTT
clone_size: .; cdr3_length: 16; d_call: .; v_call: TRBV4-2; j_call: TRBJ2-3; cdr3_aa: CASSQWASVDTDAQYF; cdr3_nt: TGTGCCAGCAGCCAATGGGCCAGCGTCGACACAGATGCGCAGTATTTT
clone_size: many; cdr3_length: 14; d_call: .; v_call: TRBV5-6; j_call: TRBJ1-2; cdr3_aa: CASSLVQGAYGYTF; cdr3_nt: TGTGCCAGCAGCTTGGTCCAGGGTGCCTATGGCTACACCTTC
clone_size: .; cdr3_length: 15; d_call: .; v_call: TRBV6-1; j_call: TRBJ2-7; cdr3_aa: CARSGEIASSYEQYF; cdr3_nt: TGTGCCAGGAGTGGGGAAATAGCGAGCAGTTACGAGCAGTACTTC
clone_size: .; cdr3_length: 15; d_call: .; v_call: TRBV20-1; j_call: TRBJ1-5; cdr3_aa: CSVREAGRGNQPQHF; cdr3_nt: TGCAGTGTTAGAGAAGCCGGACGGGGGAACCAGCCCCAGCATTTT
clone_size: .; cdr3_length: 14; d_call: TRBD2; v_call: TRBV28; j_call: TRBJ2-3; cdr3_aa: CASNFGGGPSTQYF; cdr3_nt: TGTGCCAGCAATTTCGGGGGAGGGCCTAGTACGCAGTATTTT
clone_size: .; cdr3_length: 11; d_call: .; v_call: TRBV7-9; j_call: TRBJ2-7; cdr3_aa: CASSFHGEQYF; cdr3_nt: TGTGCCAGCAGCTTTCATGGCGAGCAATACTTC
clone_size: .; cdr3_length: 17; d_call: .; v_call: TRBV7-8; j_call: TRBJ2-5; cdr3_aa: CASSLSAGLEPQETQYF; cdr3_nt: TGTGCCAGCAGCTTATCCGCGGGATTGGAGCCTCAAGAGACCCAGTACTTC
clone_size: .; cdr3_length: 11; d_call: .; v_call: TRBV5-1; j_call: TRBJ2-7; cdr3_aa: CASSFAYEQYF; cdr3_nt: TGCGCCAGCAGCTTCGCGTACGAGCAGTACTTC
clone_size: .; cdr3_length: 14; d_call: .; v_call: TRBV6-6; j_call: TRBJ2-3; cdr3_aa: CTSTAQGHTNTQYF; cdr3_nt: TGTACCAGCACTGCCCAGGGACACACAAATACGCAGTATTTT
clone_size: .; cdr3_length: 14; d_call: TRBD2; v_call: TRBV6-6; j_call: TRBJ2-1; cdr3_aa: CATNLLAGSNEQFF; cdr3_nt: TGTGCCACCAATCTGCTAGCGGGATCCAATGAGCAGTTCTTC
clone_size: many; cdr3_length: 16; d_call: TRBD2; v_call: TRBV12-3/TRBV12-4; j_call: TRBJ2-2; cdr3_aa: CASSMGLAGSTGELFF; cdr3_nt: TGTGCCAGCAGTATGGGGCTAGCGGGTAGCACCGGGGAGCTGTTTTTT
clone_size: many; cdr3_length: 13; d_call: .; v_call: TRBV7-9; j_call: TRBJ2-5; cdr3_aa: CASSLGGPETQYF; cdr3_nt: TGTGCCAGCAGCTTAGGGGGGCCGGAGACCCAGTACTTC
clone_size: once; cdr3_length: 16; d_call: .; v_call: TRBV20-1; j_call: TRBJ2-3; cdr3_aa: CSAREAGISTTDTQYF; cdr3_nt: TGCAGTGCTAGAGAGGCAGGCATATCAACCACAGATACACAGTATTTT
clone_size: .; cdr3_length: 13; d_call: .; v_call: TRBV20-1; j_call: TRBJ1-1; cdr3_aa: CSARMTVGSKAFF; cdr3_nt: TGCAGTGCTAGGATGACAGTAGGCTCTAAAGCTTTCTTT
clone_size: .; cdr3_length: 14; d_call: TRBD2; v_call: TRBV28; j_call: TRBJ2-1; cdr3_aa: CASIAGEGYNEQFF; cdr3_nt: TGTGCCAGCATAGCGGGAGAGGGATACAATGAGCAGTTCTTC
clone_size: few; cdr3_length: 15; d_call: .; v_call: TRBV11-2; j_call: TRBJ2-1; cdr3_aa: CASTSLVGSYNEQLF; cdr3_nt: TGTGCCAGCACTTCTTTGGTGGGATCCTACAATGAACAGTTATTC
clone_size: .; cdr3_length: 13; d_call: .; v_call: TRBV11-2; j_call: TRBJ1-6; cdr3_aa: CANSLARTSPPHF; cdr3_nt: TGTGCCAACAGCTTAGCCCGGACATCACCCCCCCACTTT
clone_size: few; cdr3_length: 17; d_call: TRBD2; v_call: TRBV11-2; j_call: TRBJ2-7; cdr3_aa: CASSLGRDGRASYEQYF; cdr3_nt: TGCGCCAGCAGCTTAGGTCGGGACGGGAGGGCCTCCTACGAGCAGTACTTC
clone_size: .; cdr3_length: 14; d_call: .; v_call: TRBV10-2; j_call: TRBJ2-7; cdr3_aa: CASSESDNFCEQYF; cdr3_nt: TGCGCCAGCAGTGAATCAGATAATTTTTGCGAGCAGTACTTC
clone_size: few; cdr3_length: 16; d_call: TRBD1; v_call: TRBV9; j_call: TRBJ2-5; cdr3_aa: CASSVGGQGVGETQYF; cdr3_nt: TGTGCCAGCAGCGTAGGCGGACAGGGGGTGGGAGAGACCCAGTACTTC
clone_size: .; cdr3_length: 15; d_call: TRBD2; v_call: TRBV29-1; j_call: TRBJ2-1; cdr3_aa: CSVEDGVAGSNEQFF; cdr3_nt: TGCAGCGTCGAGGATGGGGTAGCGGGCTCCAATGAGCAGTTCTTC
clone_size: .; cdr3_length: 14; d_call: .; v_call: TRBV10-3; j_call: TRBJ1-5; cdr3_aa: CAMSERGNNQPRHF; cdr3_nt: TGTGCCATGAGTGAGAGGGGAAACAATCAGCCCCGGCATTTT
clone_size: .; cdr3_length: 14; d_call: TRBD1; v_call: TRBV6-5; j_call: TRBJ1-1; cdr3_aa: CASTSQGADTEAFF; cdr3_nt: TGTGCCAGCACCTCACAGGGGGCTGACACTGAAGCTTTCTTC
clone_size: many; cdr3_length: 15; d_call: .; v_call: TRBV6-5; j_call: TRBJ1-2; cdr3_aa: CASSYLTGRRVGYTF; cdr3_nt: TGTGCCAGCAGTTACCTTACAGGGAGGAGGGTTGGCTACACCTTC
clone_size: .; cdr3_length: 16; d_call: .; v_call: TRBV4-1; j_call: TRBJ2-1; cdr3_aa: CAGSLYHSPSYNEQFF; cdr3_nt: TGCGCCGGCAGCCTATATCATTCCCCGTCCTACAATGAGCAGTTCTTC
clone_size: .; cdr3_length: 14; d_call: .; v_call: TRBV5-4; j_call: TRBJ2-3; cdr3_aa: CASSLVGSIPRQYF; cdr3_nt: TGTGCCAGCAGCTTGGTCGGGTCCATCCCCAGGCAGTATTTT
clone_size: .; cdr3_length: 14; d_call: .; v_call: TRBV6-1; j_call: TRBJ2-1; cdr3_aa: CASSEAAALEEQFF; cdr3_nt: TGTGCCAGCAGTGAAGCGGCTGCACTGGAGGAGCAGTTCTTT
clone_size: many; cdr3_length: 15; d_call: TRBD1; v_call: TRBV7-9; j_call: TRBJ2-5; cdr3_aa: CASSLARGFGETQYF; cdr3_nt: TGTGCCAGCAGCTTAGCCAGGGGGTTCGGGGAGACCCAGTACTTC
clone_size: .; cdr3_length: 13; d_call: .; v_call: TRBV4-1; j_call: TRBJ2-2; cdr3_aa: CASHVMNTGKLFF; cdr3_nt: TGCGCCAGCCATGTCATGAACACCGGGAAGCTGTTTTTT
clone_size: few; cdr3_length: 16; d_call: TRBD2; v_call: TRBV4-2; j_call: TRBJ2-7; cdr3_aa: CASSLTSGRSADEQYF; cdr3_nt: TGTGCCAGCAGCCTCACTAGCGGGAGAAGCGCTGACGAGCAGTACTTC
clone_size: medium-sized; cdr3_length: 14; d_call: TRBD2; v_call: TRBV4-1; j_call: TRBJ2-7; cdr3_aa: CASSQDRGGYEQYF; cdr3_nt: TGCGCCAGCAGCCAAGACCGGGGGGGCTACGAGCAGTACTTC
clone_size: .; cdr3_length: 13; d_call: .; v_call: TRBV6-1; j_call: TRBJ2-3; cdr3_aa: CATNRRDTVTQYF; cdr3_nt: TGTGCCACCAATCGCAGGGACACAGTTACGCAGTATTTT
clone_size: .; cdr3_length: 13; d_call: .; v_call: TRBV29-1; j_call: TRBJ2-4; cdr3_aa: CSVFKSGVGIQYF; cdr3_nt: TGCAGCGTTTTCAAATCAGGGGTAGGCATTCAGTACTTC
clone_size: .; cdr3_length: 13; d_call: TRBD1; v_call: TRBV11-2; j_call: TRBJ2-3; cdr3_aa: CASSLDRGDRQYF; cdr3_nt: TGTGCCAGTAGCTTAGACAGGGGGGATAGGCAGTATTTT